The subject of this entry is one T cell receptor (beta chain). This record comes from a study of Ad26.COV2.S vaccination and SARS-CoV-2 variants. Some clones are missing from TCRdb's copy, which holds only in-frame ones; the method was immunoSEQ multiplex PCR. Among some 500,000 clones listed, approximately 92% were seen once. Sample treatment: over 15 received Ad26.COV2.S at low or high dose, single or two shots; about 5 received placebo; per-sample allocation not given. Day 63 after the first injection of vaccine or placebo was the sampling time. Vaccine was an Ad26 vector expressing Wuhan-strain SARS-CoV-2 spike. Germline CDR1 is SEHNR and CDR2 is FQNEAQ (reference sequence). The CDR3 has 15 residues. The V segment lost 5 bases and the J segment 6 bases; nucleotides outside the gene matches: 8.

This clonotype was obtained from a person between 18 and 65 years old who received the Ad26.COV2.S COVID-19 vaccine or a placebo. Sample: peripheral blood, taken in a trial of Ad26.COV2.S vaccine versus placebo. The V gene is TRBV7-9, the J gene TRBJ1-4; TRBD1 agrees at 8 bases. CDR3 amino acids: CASSTSRGQDEKLFF. Written as DNA, the CDR3 is TGTGCCAGCAGCACTAGCAGGGGGCAGGATGAAAAACTGTTTTTT.